The 24 T cell receptor beta chains given below trace back to one sample, sequenced in a study of T cells in Graves' hyperthyroidism and ophthalmopathy (dated by TCRdb to the late 2010s). Libraries were prepared through multiplex PCR. Instrument on record: Illumina HiSeq 2000. The TCR beta CDR3 regions were amplified from the RNA transcripts. The TCR CDR3 was subjected to a first round of RT-PCR using the HTBI primer set and the Qiagen OneStep RT-PCR kit. The raw public reads went through TCRdb reprocessing: fastp at Q25, MiXCR clone calling, in-frame beta chains kept. One record per CDR3 amino acid sequence lists the most common genes and DNA. Recorded for this sample are about 700,000 distinct CDR3 sequences; 12% to 15% of them occurred a single time. The ten largest account for about a tenth of the sample. Sample: blood. The receptors here all came from a woman between 18 and 30 years old with Graves' hyperthyroidism.

This clonotype was observed many times. This chain uses TRBV12-3 or TRBV12-4 with TRBJ1-2; TRBD1 is a possible D gene (6 bases). V lost 6 bases to trimming and J lost 6 bases, with 14 bases between them. The CDR3 loop spans 13 amino acids. The CDR3 DNA reads TGTGCCAGCAGCCGGCGGGGGCGCGATGGCTACACCTTC. This codes for CASSRRGRDGYTF.

This clonotype was recorded at least ten times. V and J are TRBV30 and TRBJ1-4; perhaps TRBD1 as D (5 bases). CDR3 length: 16 amino acids. Germline CDR1 is GTSNPN and CDR2 is SVGIG (reference sequence). V was pared by 5 bases and J by 0 bases, with 16 bases between. This chain's CDR3 is CAWLPQTGATNEKLFF. As DNA, the CDR3 is TGTGCCTGGTTGCCTCAAACAGGAGCAACTAATGAAAAACTGTTTTTT.

This chain joins TRBV7-9 and TRBJ1-4; D is uncertain. CDR1 and CDR2 (germline): SEHNR, FQNEAQ (reference sequence). The CDR3 is 17 amino acids. V lost 7 bases to trimming and J lost 3 bases, with 21 bases between them. CDR3 protein: CASTPAGGALSNEKLFF. For the CDR3, the DNA is TGTGCCAGCACTCCCGCTGGCGGAGCGCTGTCTAATGAAAAACTGTTTTTT.

The V and J genes are TRBV9 and TRBJ2-7; D may be TRBD1 or TRBD2 (5 bases each). The CDR3 consists of 15 residues. With 3 bases removed from V and 2 bases from J, the gap between germline ends came to 15 bases. Germline loops: CDR1 SGDLS, CDR2 YYNGEE. The CDR3 reads CASSGGTGLTYEQYF. CDR3 nucleotides: TGTGCCAGCAGCGGAGGAACGGGGCTCACCTACGAGCAGTACTTC.

The chain has TRBV5-5 and TRBJ2-2; 12 positions agree with TRBD2. Germline V gene sequence: CDR1 SGHKS, CDR2 YYEKEE (reference sequence). Trimming at V came to 4 bases and at J to 4 bases, leaving 8 bases not matched to a gene. This CDR3 has 17 residues. The CDR3 DNA is TGTGCCAGCAGCCCTAGCGGGAGGGTACGTGGCACCGGGGAGCTGTTTTTT. It translates to CASSPSGRVRGTGELFF. Supplemented by reference TRBV5-5 and TRBJ2-2, the full variable domain reads DAGVTQSPTHLIKTRGQQVTLRCSPISGHKSVSWYQQVLGQGPQFIFQYYEKEERGRGNFPDRFSARQFPNYSSELNVNALLLGDSALYLCASSPSGRVRGTGELFFGEGSRLTVL.

This clonotype was detected many times. The chain couples TRBV5-1 to TRBJ2-1; 7 bases are a match to TRBD2. V lost 4 bases to trimming and J lost 4 bases; unmatched junction nucleotides: 2. This CDR3 contains 13 residues. Germline lookup yields CDR1 SGHRS and CDR2 YFSETQ. The CDR3 loop reads CASSASGYNEQFF. The DNA for the CDR3 is TGCGCCAGCAGCGCTAGCGGTTACAATGAGCAGTTCTTC.

This clonotype has ten or more counts. The chain combines TRBV28 with TRBJ1-2; D is undetermined. The CDR3 length is 16 residues. Trimming cost V 5 bases and J 0 bases, with 16 bases left between them. The V gene's germline CDR1 is MDHEN and CDR2 SYDVKM. CDR3 in amino acids: CASSLLRLGSNYGYTF. The CDR3 DNA reads as TGTGCCAGCAGTCTCCTGCGGTTAGGTTCTAACTATGGCTACACCTTC.

Ten or more counts support this clonotype. The rearrangement links TRBV7-8 to TRBJ2-2, with unresolved D. The V end was cut by 9 bases, the J end by 2 bases, with 10 bases between. This CDR3 spans 13 amino acids. Germline CDR1 and CDR2: SGHVS and FQNEAQ. The CDR3 spells CASRPFNTGELFF. Here the CDR3 DNA reads TGTGCCAGTCGACCCTTTAACACCGGGGAGCTGTTTTTT.

The genes are TRBV6-2 or TRBV6-3 and TRBJ2-1, with 8 bases matching TRBD1. CDR3 length: 16 residues. With V trimmed by 9 bases and J by 0 bases, 10 bases remained unmatched. From germline, CDR1 is MNHEY and CDR2 SVGEGT. CDR3 amino acids: CAREAHRGSSYNEQFF. Written as DNA, the CDR3 is TGTGCCAGGGAGGCCCACAGGGGGAGCTCCTACAATGAGCAGTTCTTC.

The genes are TRBV6-5 and TRBJ2-1; no reliable D call. The CDR3 totals 12 residues. The germline V gene has CDR1 MNHEY and CDR2 SVGAGI. Trimming removed 2 bases from V and 9 bases from J, with 8 bases in between. Written as DNA, the CDR3 is TGTGCCAGCAGTTACATAGGGCCTGAGCAGTTCTTC. Its translation: CASSYIGPEQFF.

The chain recombines TRBV6-1 with TRBJ1-2; D is undetermined. CDR1 and CDR2 (germline): MNHNS, SASEGT. Trimming took 9 bases from V and 4 from J, leaving 15 bases between them. The CDR3 consists of 13 residues. CDR3 nucleotides: TGTGCCAGTCTTGATAGTGGCTCCTATGGCTACACCTTC. Amino acid sequence: CASLDSGSYGYTF.

This clonotype was found many times. The chain employs TRBV7-3 and TRBJ2-2; D remains unclear. V lost 5 bases and J 6 bases, leaving 19 bases between the germline ends. Germline-derived CDR1 and CDR2 are SGHTA and FQGTGA. This CDR3 is 16 amino acids long. The CDR3, as DNA: TGTGCCAGCAGCCCCGGGTTAGAGTTTTCGGCCGGGGAGCTGTTTTTT. Translated, it gives CASSPGLEFSAGELFF.

The rearrangement joins TRBV30 to TRBJ1-1; no firm D call. CDR1 GTSNPN and CDR2 SVGIG come from the germline V gene (reference sequence). Trimming left V 3 bases short and J 0 bases short, with 5 bases between. This CDR3 is built from 12 residues. CDR3 in DNA: TGTGCCTGGAGCTTCATGAACACTGAAGCTTTCTTT. It encodes CAWSFMNTEAFF.

This clonotype was found many times. The chain uses TRBV6-1 and TRBJ1-5, with a possible D match to TRBD1 (5 bases). The V gene lost 8 bases and the J gene lost 2 bases, with 10 bases spanning the gap. In germline, CDR1 is MNHNS, CDR2 SASEGT. The CDR3 has 13 residues. The CDR3 spells CASRRGGNQPQHF. The CDR3 DNA reads as TGTGCCAGCCGCCGAGGGGGCAATCAGCCCCAGCATTTT.

This chain uses TRBV14 with TRBJ2-4, with TRBD2 matching over 11 bases. Germline lookup yields CDR1 SGHDN and CDR2 FVKESK. Trimming cost V 4 bases and J 0 bases; bases outside gene matches: 8. The CDR3 contains 18 residues. CDR3 DNA sequence: TGTGCCAGCAGCCTCGCACCTAGCGGGAGGTCAGCCAAAAACATTCAGTACTTC. Amino acid sequence: CASSLAPSGRSAKNIQYF.

This clonotype has a count of ten or more. V and J are TRBV3-1 and TRBJ2-1; no firm D call. Looked up from germline, CDR1 is LGHDT and CDR2 is YNNKEL (reference sequence). V was cut by 1 base and J by 8 bases, with 3 bases left in between. The CDR3 spans 11 residues. CDR3 sequence reads: CASSQVHEQFF. The DNA of the CDR3 is TGTGCCAGCAGCCAAGTCCATGAGCAGTTCTTC.

The table lists this clonotype with a few counts. The chain carries TRBV12-3 or TRBV12-4 and TRBJ2-1; D might be TRBD2 (5 bases). The ends were cut back, 5 bases at V and 6 bases at J, with 14 bases in the middle. The CDR3 spans 14 residues. The CDR3 is CASSMRTDSNEQFF. The CDR3 region has the DNA TGTGCCAGCAGTATGAGAACGGACTCCAATGAGCAGTTCTTC.

This clonotype was recorded a few times. The chain is built from TRBV12-3 or TRBV12-4 and TRBJ2-3; 8 bases align to TRBD1. J gave up 5 bases and V 6 bases, and 16 bases lay outside the gene matches. CDR3 length: 17 amino acids. CDR3 nucleotides: TGTGCCAGCAGCCCTAGCCGATACAGGGGGATGGTAGATACGCAGTATTTT. Encoded protein: CASSPSRYRGMVDTQYF.

This clonotype was observed at least ten times. The CDR3 sequence: CASSLAPRISYEQYF. In DNA form, the CDR3 reads TGTGCCAGCAGTTTAGCCCCCCGGATCTCCTACGAGCAGTACTTC. The chain is built from TRBV12-3 or TRBV12-4 and TRBJ2-7; D is undetermined. V gave up 0 bases and J gave up 0 bases, with 9 bases separating them. This CDR3 contains 15 residues.

This clonotype was observed a few times. The chain is built from TRBV10-2 and TRBJ2-5; D remains ambiguous. Germline V lookup: CDR1 WSHSY, CDR2 SAAADI. Trimming cost V 4 bases and J 4 bases, with 7 bases left between them. The CDR3 consists of 12 residues. The CDR3 region is CASSGHRETQYF. The CDR3 DNA is TGCGCCAGCAGTGGGCACCGAGAGACCCAGTACTTC.

This rearrangement joins TRBV9 to TRBJ2-5; the match to TRBD1 covers 8 bases. From germline, CDR1 is SGDLS and CDR2 YYNGEE. J was trimmed by 3 bases and V by 0 bases; bases with no gene match: 1. The CDR3 covers 14 residues. CDR3 in amino acids: CASSVDRGEETQYF. The CDR3 nucleotides read TGTGCCAGCAGCGTAGACAGGGGGGAAGAGACCCAGTACTTC.

This clonotype turned up a few times. The chain has TRBV5-5 and TRBJ1-6, with TRBD1 identical over 8 bases. Germline V gene data show CDR1 as SGHKS and CDR2 as YYEKEE (reference sequence). With V trimmed by 4 bases and J by 8 bases, 8 bases remained unmatched. This CDR3 comprises 15 residues. In DNA, the CDR3 is TGTGCCAGCAGCAAGGATCAGGGGGCCTATTCACCCCTCCACTTT. Protein: CASSKDQGAYSPLHF. Variable domain in full (rest from reference TRBV5-5 and TRBJ1-6): DAGVTQSPTHLIKTRGQQVTLRCSPISGHKSVSWYQQVLGQGPQFIFQYYEKEERGRGNFPDRFSARQFPNYSSELNVNALLLGDSALYLCASSKDQGAYSPLHFGNGTRLTVT.

The rearrangement uses TRBV30 and TRBJ2-2; the D gene is possibly TRBD2 (5 bases). The CDR3 consists of 14 residues. V was cut by 0 bases and J by 6 bases, with 11 bases left in between. CDR1 and CDR2 (germline): GTSNPN, SVGIG (reference sequence). The CDR3, as DNA: TGTGCCTGGAGTGTTGGGAGATTCGCCGGGGAGCTGTTTTTT. Translating gives CAWSVGRFAGELFF.

This clonotype was seen repeatedly, ten times or more. V usage is TRBV29-1 and J usage is TRBJ1-5; 8 bases map to TRBD1. The CDR3 sequence is 13 residues long. CDR1 SQVTM and CDR2 ANQGSEA come from the germline V gene. The V and J ends lost 5 bases and 5 bases, in that order; junction bases with no gene match: 5. The CDR3 region is CSVRTGRDQPQHF. Here the CDR3 DNA reads TGCAGCGTTCGGACAGGGAGGGATCAGCCCCAGCATTTT. The full variable domain, with the rest looked up from reference TRBV29-1 and TRBJ1-5, is SAVISQKPSRDICQRGTSLTIQCQVDSQVTMMFWYRQQPGQSLTLIATANQGSEATYESGFVIDKFPISRPNLTFSTLTVSNMSPEDSSIYLCSVRTGRDQPQHFGDGTRLSIL.